This is a list of T cell receptor beta chains from one sample in a study of cytomegalovirus exposure and HLA in healthy donors. Profiled with immunoSEQ multiplex PCR; TCRdb holds only in-frame clones, not every one. The data hold around 140,000 clones, with over 60% observed a single time. The sequenced sample was PBMCs. The source is a woman aged 18-30 years in good health and CMV-seronegative. The CDR3 runs from the conserved cysteine through the conserved F or W. D genes are given only for firm matches. Rows give clone size only sometimes, using once, few, many, or a class for an expanded clone.

>TRBV5-8|-|TRBD1|TRBJ2-5
TGTGCCAGCACCCCCTATACCGGGACAGGGGAAGAGACCCAGTACTTC
CASTPYTGTGEETQYF
>TRBV5-1|-|-|TRBJ1-5
TGCGCCAGCAGCCTGGGGGGCGAAAATCAGCCCCAGCATTTT
CASSLGGENQPQHF
>TRBV4-3|-|TRBD2|TRBJ2-1
TGCGCCAGCAGCCAAGGGACTAGCGGGAGTGCCGATGAGCAGTTCTTC
CASSQGTSGSADEQFF
>TRBV7-3|-|TRBD1|TRBJ2-1
TGTGCCAGCAGCCCACATGGACAGGGGGCGGGTAATGAGCAGTTCTTC
CASSPHGQGAGNEQFF
>TRBV28|few|-|TRBJ1-3
TGTGCCAGCAGTAGGTGGCGGGGGGGAACCAGGACCTCTGGAAACACCATATATTTT
CASSRWRGGTRTSGNTIYF
>TRBV9|few|TRBD1|TRBJ1-2
TGTGCCAGCAGCGTAGGGACAGGGGATATCTATGGCTACACCTTC
CASSVGTGDIYGYTF
>TRBV6-5|-|TRBD1|TRBJ1-3
TGTGCCAGCAGTAGACAGGGGGTACTTGGAAACACCATATATTTT
CASSRQGVLGNTIYF
>TRBV18|-|-|TRBJ1-4
TGTGCCAGCTCCCCGACAGCAACTAATGAAAAACTGTTTTTT
CASSPTATNEKLFF
>TRBV5-4|-|TRBD1|TRBJ2-5
TGTGCCAGCAGCTCAAACAGGGGGAAGGTCGTGACCCAGTACTTC
CASSSNRGKVVTQYF
>TRBV28|-|-|TRBJ2-3
TGTGCCACAACCCCCCCAAGGGGAAGCAGCACAGATACGCAGTATTTT
CATTPPRGSSTDTQYF
>TRBV6-5|once|-|TRBJ1-2
TGTGCCAGCAGTGTGGTGACAGGCGCCTATGGCTACACCTTC
CASSVVTGAYGYTF
>TRBV5-6|-|TRBD2|TRBJ2-5
TGTGCCAGCAGCCCGGGGGGGCTCCTCGGGACCCAGTACTTC
CASSPGGLLGTQYF
>TRBV6-6|-|TRBD2|TRBJ2-3
TGTGCCAGCAGTGGACTAGCGGGAGGGGCAGATACGCAGTATTTT
CASSGLAGGADTQYF
>TRBV6-5|-|-|TRBJ2-1
TGCGCCAGCAGCCCTTACCGAGGAGTGGGCAATGAGCAGTTCTTC
CASSPYRGVGNEQFF
>TRBV28|-|-|TRBJ1-2
TGTGCCAGCAGCCCCAGGGCCTTTACAGGGTTAACCACCCGAAATGGCTACACCTTC
CASSPRAFTGLTTRNGYTF
>TRBV10-3|-|-|TRBJ1-3
TGTGCCATCAGTGAGTCGGTAGTTGGAAACACCATATATTTT
CAISESVVGNTIYF
>TRBV7-8|-|TRBD1|TRBJ1-5
TGTGCCAGCAGCCCGTTCACAGGGGTGACGAGCAATCAGCCCCAGCATTTT
CASSPFTGVTSNQPQHF
>TRBV5-6|-|TRBD2|TRBJ2-1
TGTGCCAGCAGCTCGGGACTAGCGGTCTACAATGAGCAGTTCTTC
CASSSGLAVYNEQFF
>TRBV7-2|-|-|TRBJ1-3
TGTGCCAGCAGCTTACAGGGAGGTGGAAACACCATATATTTT
CASSLQGGGNTIYF
>TRBV5-7|-|-|TRBJ1-2
TGTGCCAGCAGCTTGGTTCGACAGAAGGTATTTTGGGTACCCTATGGCTACACCTTC
CASSLVRQKVFWVPYGYTF
>TRBV5-1|-|-|TRBJ2-1
TGCGCCAGCAGCTGGGTTGTGGGGGGGCTCAGGGACAATGAGCAGTTCTTC
CASSWVVGGLRDNEQFF
>TRBV9|-|TRBD1|TRBJ2-7
TGTGCCAGCAGCGGGACAGGGGGCCGGACCTACGAGCAGTACTTC
CASSGTGGRTYEQYF